Listed below are T cell receptor beta chains from one sample, sequenced in a study of human T cells and chemical hapten exposure. One entry per CDR3 protein results from TCRdb running MiXCR on the RACE reads. The sample contains fewer than 140,000 distinct CDR3 sequences, less than 15% of which appear only once. Sample: whole blood, taken in connection with sensitization to the hapten diphenylcyclopropenone (DPC). The receptors were gathered from a woman between 45 and 60 years old with alopecia areata. Some clones in this sample may be carry-over from other donors' samples. Each CDR3 is given with its conserved first and last residue. The D gene is left open where the match is weak. Size tells how often a clone was seen (once, few, many) or the class of an expanded clone, and some rows leave it out.

D	V	size	J	CDR3	DNA
NA	TRBV18	many	TRBJ1-5	CASSLQGNQPQHF	TGTGCCAGCTCACTCCAGGGTAATCAGCCCCAGCATTTT
NA	TRBV12-2	NA	TRBJ1-3	CASRLATPGQAGNTIYF	TGTGCAAGTCGCTTAGCTACCCCGGGACAAGCTGGAAACACCATATATTTT
NA	TRBV6-1	NA	TRBJ2-1	CASRKGNYNEQFF	TGTGCCAGCAGGAAAGGAAACTACAATGAGCAGTTCTTC
TRBD2	TRBV7-2	NA	TRBJ2-7	CASRHGTSGGNYEQYF	TGTGCCAGCAGGCATGGGACTAGCGGGGGGAACTACGAGCAGTACTTC
TRBD2	TRBV11-2	few	TRBJ2-3	CASSANQAGGMDTQYF	TGTGCCAGCAGCGCCAACCAAGCGGGAGGTATGGATACGCAGTATTTT
NA	TRBV7-7	many	TRBJ2-5	CASSSGREETQYF	TGTGCTAGCAGCTCCGGTAGGGAAGAGACCCAGTACTTC
NA	TRBV6-2/TRBV6-3	NA	TRBJ1-1	CASSYNRASEAFF	TGTGCCAGCAGTTATAACCGGGCCTCTGAAGCTTTCTTT
TRBD1	TRBV6-2/TRBV6-3	few	TRBJ1-2	CASSYGGQDGNYGYTF	TGTGCCAGCAGTTACGGGGGACAGGACGGGAACTATGGCTACACCTTC
NA	TRBV3-1	many	TRBJ2-7	CASRNDYREQYF	TGTGCCAGCAGAAACGACTACCGCGAGCAGTACTTC
NA	TRBV12-3/TRBV12-4	NA	TRBJ1-6	CASSFAGPRNSPLHF	TGTGCCAGCAGTTTCGCGGGACCTAGGAATTCACCCCTCCACTTT
TRBD2	TRBV20-1	NA	TRBJ2-1	CSARDQLARFF	TGCAGTGCTAGAGATCAACTAGCGCGGTTCTTC
NA	TRBV6-1	few	TRBJ2-5	CASSEDRTAFETQYF	TGTGCCAGCAGTGAAGATAGGACTGCTTTCGAGACCCAGTACTTC
NA	TRBV18	few	TRBJ2-2	CASSPGSTPNTGELFF	TGTGCCAGCTCACCCGGCTCGACCCCGAACACCGGGGAGCTGTTTTTT
NA	TRBV5-1	NA	TRBJ2-2	CASSLADRGELFF	TGCGCCAGCAGCTTGGCGGACAGAGGGGAGCTGTTTTTT
NA	TRBV2	NA	TRBJ2-7	CASGVGLSEQYF	TGTGCCAGCGGTGTAGGGCTCTCCGAGCAGTACTTC
NA	TRBV5-5	few	TRBJ1-3	CASSLAWLSGNTIYF	TGTGCCAGCAGCTTGGCTTGGCTCTCTGGAAACACCATATATTTT
NA	TRBV29-1	few	TRBJ1-2	CSVEDNPIYGYTF	TGCAGCGTTGAGGACAATCCTATCTACGGCTACACCTTC
NA	TRBV7-2	many	TRBJ1-5	CASSSGPAGHQPQHF	TGTGCCAGCAGCTCTGGGCCTGCTGGCCATCAGCCCCAGCATTTT
NA	TRBV5-1	NA	TRBJ2-3	CASSLGIARDTQYF	TGCGCCAGCAGCTTGGGTATAGCGAGAGATACGCAGTATTTT
NA	TRBV28	few	TRBJ2-7	CASSGGQADEQYF	TGTGCCAGCAGTGGGGGACAAGCCGACGAGCAGTACTTC
NA	TRBV3-1	many	TRBJ2-3	CASSQDGGTDTQYF	TGTGCCAGCAGCCAAGATGGGGGGACAGATACGCAGTATTTT
NA	TRBV29-1	few	TRBJ2-1	CSVGRLPGDEQFF	TGCAGCGTTGGCCGGTTGCCGGGGGATGAGCAGTTCTTC
TRBD2	TRBV10-3	few	TRBJ2-3	CASELAGGDTQYF	TGTGCCTCAGAACTAGCGGGAGGTGATACGCAGTATTTT
NA	TRBV11-3	few	TRBJ2-1	CASSLDGRNEQFF	TGTGCCAGCAGCTTGGACGGACGGAATGAGCAGTTCTTC
NA	TRBV5-1	NA	TRBJ2-5	CASRVYQETQYF	TGCGCCAGCAGAGTGTACCAAGAGACCCAGTACTTC
NA	TRBV20-1	NA	TRBJ1-4	CSASPGNEKLFF	TGCAGTGCTAGCCCCGGGAATGAAAAACTGTTTTTT
NA	TRBV5-1	NA	TRBJ1-1	CASSLPGETEAFF	TGCGCCAGCAGCTTGCCCGGGGAGACTGAAGCTTTCTTT
NA	TRBV7-9	few	TRBJ1-1	CASSRDVTEAFF	TGTGCCAGCAGCCGGGATGTCACTGAAGCTTTCTTT
TRBD1	TRBV20-1	NA	TRBJ1-6	CSARAQGATYNSPLHF	TGCAGTGCTAGGGCACAGGGGGCTACCTATAATTCACCCCTCCACTTT
NA	TRBV4-1	few	TRBJ1-2	CASSQDGQANYGYTF	TGCGCCAGCAGCCAAGATGGTCAGGCGAACTATGGCTACACCTTC
NA	TRBV28	many	TRBJ1-2	CASSFTPQAGRNYGYTF	TGTGCCAGCAGTTTTACCCCCCAGGCAGGGCGGAACTATGGCTACACCTTC
TRBD1	TRBV2	few	TRBJ2-5	CASRNRDSYQETQYF	TGTGCCAGCAGGAACCGGGACAGCTATCAAGAGACCCAGTACTTC
NA	TRBV6-5	NA	TRBJ1-1	CASSHNTEAFF	TGTGCCAGCAGTCACAACACTGAAGCTTTCTTT
TRBD1	TRBV11-2	NA	TRBJ2-1	CASSFVGTGMTEQFF	TGTGCCAGCAGCTTCGTCGGGACAGGGATGACTGAGCAGTTCTTC
NA	TRBV12-3/TRBV12-4	few	TRBJ2-3	CASSPGRYTDTQYF	TGTGCCAGCAGCCCGGGACGGTACACAGATACGCAGTATTTT
TRBD2	TRBV14	NA	TRBJ2-7	CASSQGPSGYEQYF	TGTGCCAGCAGCCAAGGCCCTAGCGGATACGAGCAGTACTTC
TRBD1	TRBV28	few	TRBJ1-4	CASSPGQEPNEKLFF	TGTGCCAGCAGTCCAGGACAGGAACCTAATGAAAAACTGTTTTTT
NA	TRBV15	few	TRBJ1-3	CATSRKIYRDSGNTIYF	TGTGCCACCAGCAGAAAGATCTATCGGGACTCTGGAAACACCATATATTTT
NA	TRBV6-6	many	TRBJ1-1	CASSPIHGVPEAFF	TGTGCCAGCAGCCCCATACACGGGGTACCTGAAGCTTTCTTT
TRBD1	TRBV7-9	few	TRBJ1-1	CASREKGQGETEAFF	TGTGCCAGCAGAGAAAAGGGACAGGGAGAGACTGAAGCTTTCTTT
NA	TRBV12-3/TRBV12-4	NA	TRBJ2-7	CASSLVGASSYEQYF	TGTGCCAGCAGTTTAGTAGGGGCTAGCTCCTACGAGCAGTACTTC
TRBD1	TRBV15	NA	TRBJ1-1	CATSPQGMNTEAFF	TGTGCCACCAGCCCACAGGGGATGAACACTGAAGCTTTCTTT
NA	TRBV27	many	TRBJ1-1	CASSHTRTHTEAFF	TGTGCCAGCAGTCATACCCGGACCCACACTGAAGCTTTCTTT
NA	TRBV7-9	many	TRBJ2-1	CASSLAADNEQFF	TGTGCCAGCAGCTTAGCCGCGGACAATGAGCAGTTCTTC
TRBD1	TRBV7-8	many	TRBJ2-1	CASSLDLGGPYNEQFF	TGTGCCAGCAGCTTAGACCTAGGGGGCCCCTACAATGAGCAGTTCTTC
NA	TRBV9	many	TRBJ1-2	CASENYGYTF	TGTGCCAGTGAGAACTATGGCTACACCTTC
TRBD2	TRBV7-2	medium-sized	TRBJ2-7	CASSLTSAYEQYF	TGTGCCAGCAGCTTAACTAGCGCGTACGAGCAGTACTTC
TRBD2	TRBV28	many	TRBJ2-1	CASSALGGGAAEQFF	TGTGCCAGCAGCGCGCTGGGCGGGGGGGCCGCTGAGCAGTTCTTC
NA	TRBV6-2/TRBV6-3	many	TRBJ1-5	CASSRSEDTGYNQPQHF	TGTGCCAGCAGTCGCAGCGAGGATACAGGGTACAATCAGCCCCAGCATTTT
NA	TRBV7-2	few	TRBJ2-3	CASSAQRTSTDTQYF	TGTGCCAGCAGCGCCCAGCGGACTAGCACAGATACGCAGTATTTT
NA	TRBV5-5	few	TRBJ1-2	CVSSLGPPRGYGYTF	TGTGTCAGCAGCTTGGGCCCGCCCCGGGGCTATGGCTACACCTTC